Below, 24 T cell receptor beta chains from the same sample are listed, as sequenced in a study of T-cell reconstitution after alpha-beta-depleted transplantation in children. Unique molecular identifiers were used in preparing the TCRbeta library. TCRdb re-derived calls from the PCR reads in MiXCR, one entry per CDR3 protein. Here the sample spans around 700,000 distinct CDR3 sequences, around 13% being singletons. Sample: PBMCs, taken before TCRalphabeta/CD19-depleted stem cell transplant. These receptors all stem from a girl aged 2-10 years with congenital amegakaryocytic thrombocytopenia, due to receive a stem cell transplant.

This clonotype was observed a few times. The CDR3: CASSPPGALQSPLHF. The CDR3 nucleotides are TGTGCCAGCAGTCCCCCTGGGGCACTCCAGTCCCCCCTCCACTTT. The genes are TRBV6-1 and TRBJ1-6; D may be TRBD1 (5 bases). The V gene's germline CDR1 is MNHNS and CDR2 SASEGT. Trimming left V 5 bases short and J 13 bases short, with 21 bases between. CDR3 size: 15 residues.

This clonotype occurred many times. V gene TRBV20-1 combines with J gene TRBJ2-1; D unresolved. Trimming cost V 5 bases and J 2 bases, with 13 bases left between them. CDR3 size: 14 residues. Germline V gene sequence: CDR1 DFQATT, CDR2 SNEGSKA (reference sequence). The CDR3 DNA follows: TGCAGTGCTGGCGTACGAAGTCCCTACAATGAGCAGTTCTTC. It encodes CSAGVRSPYNEQFF.

The chain recombines TRBV7-9 with TRBJ1-2, with D tentatively TRBD1 (6 bases). V was trimmed by 1 base and J by 2 bases, leaving 11 bases between them. This CDR3 region has 15 residues. Germline V gene data show CDR1 as SEHNR and CDR2 as FQNEAQ (reference sequence). The CDR3 bases are TGTGCCAGCAGCTTAGTAGGGGGTGAGAACTATGGCTACACCTTC. It translates to CASSLVGGENYGYTF.

This clonotype was observed many times. The chain carries TRBV12-3 or TRBV12-4 and TRBJ2-3, with a weak D call TRBD2 (5 bases). Trimming took off 3 bases at V and 6 bases at J, with 13 bases between the two ends. CDR3 size: 14 residues. The DNA of the CDR3 is TGTGCCAGCAGTTTCTCTAGCAACGTGGATACGCAGTATTTT. It translates to CASSFSSNVDTQYF.

This clonotype was seen repeatedly, ten times or more. This chain joins TRBV6-5 and TRBJ2-7; D tentatively reads TRBD1 or TRBD2 (5 bases each). Trimming stripped 4 bases from V and 3 bases from J, with 16 bases between. CDR1 and CDR2 (germline): MNHEY, SVGAGI. The CDR3 contains 15 residues. CDR3 coding DNA: TGTGCCAGCAGTTCTCGTGGGGACGGAATCTACGAGCAGTACTTC. It yields the protein CASSSRGDGIYEQYF.

This clonotype was detected many times. This sequence joins TRBV20-1 and TRBJ1-5; weak D call: TRBD1 (5 bases). This CDR3 has 16 amino acids. V was trimmed by 0 bases and J by 2 bases, leaving 14 bases between them. Germline lookup yields CDR1 DFQATT and CDR2 SNEGSKA (reference sequence). For the CDR3, the DNA is TGCAGTGCTAGAGATTCTTGGGGACCAGGCAATCAGCCCCAGCATTTT. This translates into CSARDSWGPGNQPQHF.

This clonotype was counted at least ten times. The V call is TRBV12-3 or TRBV12-4, the J call TRBJ1-6; tentative D call: TRBD1 (5 bases). Trimming removed 5 bases from V and 16 bases from J, with 15 bases in between. This CDR3 is 12 amino acids long. This CDR3 is CASSLRDGVLHF. CDR3 in DNA: TGTGCCAGCAGTCTAAGGGACGGAGTGCTCCACTTT.

This chain connects TRBV11-2 to TRBJ2-2, with 9 bases that match TRBD2. CDR3 length equals 16 residues. V lost 0 bases to trimming and J lost 7 bases; unmatched junction nucleotides: 6. In germline, CDR1 is SGHAT, CDR2 FQNNGV. The DNA of the CDR3 is TGTGCCAGCAGCTTAGATCCTAGCGGGGTGATCGGGGAGCTGTTTTTT. Translation gives CASSLDPSGVIGELFF.

In its sample, this clonotype was seen many times. The CDR3 sequence is CSATGTSRTDTQYF. CDR3 coding DNA: TGCAGTGCTACGGGAACTTCGCGCACAGATACGCAGTATTTT. This chain connects TRBV20-1 to TRBJ2-3; possible D gene TRBD2, 5 bases. The V and J ends lost 4 bases and 1 base respectively, with 12 bases between them. The germline CDR1 and CDR2 sequences are DFQATT and SNEGSKA (reference sequence). CDR3 length equals 14 residues.

This clonotype has only a few counts. The chain links TRBV18 to TRBJ2-1, with TRBD2 matching 15 bases. Trimming took 3 bases from V and 5 from J; bases not matched to a gene: 2. The CDR3 covers 16 residues. Germline lookup yields CDR1 KGHSH and CDR2 LQKENI. The CDR3 sequence is CASSPRTSGRDNEQFF. In DNA form, the CDR3 reads TGTGCCAGCTCACCGAGGACTAGCGGGAGGGACAATGAGCAGTTCTTC.

The chain couples TRBV7-9 to TRBJ2-7, with 8 bases fitting TRBD2. Unmatched junction bases numbered 14, after V lost 3 bases and J lost 1 base. The CDR3 sequence is 18 residues long. Looked up from germline, CDR1 is SEHNR and CDR2 is FQNEAQ (reference sequence). This CDR3 reads CASSFSGSAFVRSYEQYF. The CDR3 region has the DNA TGTGCCAGCAGCTTCAGCGGGAGTGCCTTTGTTCGGTCCTACGAGCAGTACTTC.

This clonotype was observed a single time. V is TRBV10-2 and J is TRBJ2-1; no clear D gene. The germline V and J ends were trimmed by 0 bases and 4 bases, with 7 bases remaining between them. The CDR3 totals 14 residues. The germline CDR1 and CDR2 sequences are WSHSY and SAAADI. CDR3 loop: CASSESVGYNEQFF. The CDR3 DNA follows: TGCGCCAGCAGTGAGTCTGTAGGGTACAATGAGCAGTTCTTC.

To note about this clonotype: Since no conserved phenylalanine or tryptophan closes the CDR3, a read error is the likely cause. The chain employs TRBV7-9 and TRBJ2-1; D may be TRBD1 (6 bases). V shed 4 bases and J shed 8 bases, with 9 bases lying between them. Germline assignment: CDR1 SEHNR and CDR2 FQNEAQ (reference sequence). This CDR3 is built from 12 residues. The CDR3 nucleotides are TGTGCCAGCAGCTCCAGGGGCTATGAGCAGTTCTTG. Translating it yields CASSSRGYEQFL.

The sample holds a few counts of this clonotype. The chain employs TRBV11-1 and TRBJ2-7, with a weak D call TRBD1 (6 bases). The V gene's germline CDR1 is SGHAT and CDR2 FQDESV (reference sequence). The CDR3 is made up of 17 amino acids. V lost 2 bases to trimming and J lost 6 bases, with 23 bases between them. CDR3 sequence: CASSLKLTTGPLSEQYF. DNA of the CDR3: TGTGCCAGCAGCTTAAAGTTGACTACAGGGCCCCTCTCCGAGCAGTACTTC.

This clonotype turned up a few times. The chain joins TRBV6-1 to TRBJ2-7; no clear D gene. Trimming took 6 bases from V and 3 from J, leaving 15 bases between them. Germline lookup yields CDR1 MNHNS and CDR2 SASEGT. This CDR3 contains 14 residues. The CDR3 protein is CASSLNAESYEQYF. The CDR3 DNA is TGTGCCAGCAGCCTCAATGCAGAAAGCTACGAGCAGTACTTC.

The chain recombines TRBV2 with TRBJ2-7; TRBD2 matches 11 bases. V gave up 9 bases and J gave up 5 bases; unmatched junction bases: 3. Per germline, CDR1 SNHLY and CDR2 FYNNEI. The CDR3 runs 12 residues. The CDR3: CASLAGGHEQYF. CDR3 nucleotide sequence: TGTGCCAGTCTAGCGGGAGGCCACGAGCAGTACTTC. The whole variable domain, remainder taken from reference TRBV2 and TRBJ2-7, is EPEVTQTPSHQVTQMGQEVILRCVPISNHLYFYWYRQILGQKVEFLVSFYNNEISEKSEIFDDQFSVERPDGSNFTLKIRSTKLEDSAMYFCASLAGGHEQYFGPGTRLTVT.

The J gene is TRBJ2-1, the V gene TRBV5-1; TRBD1 agrees at 9 bases. V was pared by 4 bases and J by 8 bases, with 7 bases of the junction left unmatched. Germline lookup yields CDR1 SGHRS and CDR2 YFSETQ. CDR3 length equals 14 residues. The CDR3 nucleotides read TGCGCCAGCAGCCCCGGGACAGGGCCCTATGAGCAGTTCTTC. Residues: CASSPGTGPYEQFF. Drawing the rest from reference TRBV5-1 and TRBJ2-1, the complete variable domain is KAGVTQTPRYLIKTRGQQVTLSCSPISGHRSVSWYQQTPGQGLQFLFEYFSETQRNKGNFPGRFSGRQFSNSRSEMNVSTLELGDSALYLCASSPGTGPYEQFFGPGTRLTVL.

Many counts were recorded for this clonotype. The chain carries TRBV7-9 and TRBJ2-5; TRBD2 is a possible D gene (5 bases). Germline V gene lookup returns CDR1 SEHNR and CDR2 FQNEAQ (reference sequence). Trimming took 3 bases from V and 3 from J, leaving 8 bases between them. CDR3 length: 13 residues. The CDR3 spells CASSFREKETQYF. CDR3 DNA sequence: TGTGCCAGCAGCTTCCGGGAAAAAGAGACCCAGTACTTC.

This clonotype has only one observation. J is TRBJ1-5 and V is TRBV2, with D uncertain. The V gene's germline CDR1 is SNHLY and CDR2 FYNNEI. The CDR3 is 15 amino acids. V gave up 6 bases and J gave up 5 bases, with 17 bases separating them. The CDR3 region has the DNA TGTGCCAGCAGCGAATACGTGGCATCACATCAGCCCCAGCATTTT. Amino acid sequence: CASSEYVASHQPQHF.

This clonotype appeared many times. The chain has TRBV29-1 and TRBJ1-1; D remains unclear. CDR3 length: 10 amino acids. V lost 3 bases to trimming and J lost 5 bases, with 4 bases between them. Germline V gene data show CDR1 as SQVTM and CDR2 as ANQGSEA. CDR3 loop: CSVDLTEAFF. The CDR3 region has the DNA TGCAGCGTTGATCTGACTGAAGCTTTCTTT.

The chain joins TRBV20-1 to TRBJ2-7; TRBD2 is a possible D gene (6 bases). The CDR3 contains 12 residues. Germline assignment: CDR1 DFQATT and CDR2 SNEGSKA (reference sequence). V was trimmed by 2 bases and J by 10 bases, leaving 15 bases between them. CDR3 bases: TGCAGTGCTAGACAAGCGGGCCTCGTTCAGTACTTC. Its translation: CSARQAGLVQYF.

This clonotype was seen ten or more times. This chain uses TRBV15 with TRBJ2-7, with 7 bases identical to TRBD1. The ends lost 0 bases at V and 6 bases at J; junction bases unmatched: 11. Looked up from germline, CDR1 is LNHNV and CDR2 is YYDKDF (reference sequence). This CDR3 is built from 16 residues. CDR3 DNA: TGTGCCACCAGCAGAGATTTCGCGGGCAGGGGGAGCGAGCAGTACTTC. This codes for CATSRDFAGRGSEQYF. The full variable domain, with the rest looked up from reference TRBV15 and TRBJ2-7, is DAMVIQNPRYQVTQFGKPVTLSCSQTLNHNVMYWYQQKSSQAPKLLFHYYDKDFNNEADTPDNFQSRRPNTSFCFLDIRSPGLGDTAMYLCATSRDFAGRGSEQYFGPGTRLTVT.

This clonotype was counted many times. This chain connects TRBV6-5 to TRBJ1-1; D is perhaps TRBD1 (6 bases). Trimming left V 4 bases short and J 4 bases short, with 19 bases between. The CDR3 loop spans 16 amino acids. Germline V lookup: CDR1 MNHEY, CDR2 SVGAGI. The CDR3: CASSFGQNPRRTEAFF. In DNA form, the CDR3 reads TGTGCCAGCAGTTTTGGACAGAACCCGCGGCGCACTGAAGCTTTCTTT.

This chain links TRBV6-1 with TRBJ2-5, with 10 bases fitting TRBD2. Looked up from germline, CDR1 is MNHNS and CDR2 is SASEGT. V trimming: 2 bases; J trimming: 5 bases; junction bases outside the gene matches: 5. The CDR3 consists of 15 residues. The CDR3 loop reads CASSERAGGPETQYF. DNA of the CDR3: TGTGCCAGCAGTGAAAGAGCGGGAGGGCCCGAGACCCAGTACTTC.